Included here is one T cell receptor beta chain sequence, with context. The sample is drawn from a study of blood T cell repertoires in COVID-19. Background on the study: The United States, Italy and Spain provided the acute and convalescent COVID-19 samples. Sources were T cells, B-cell-depleted T cells, or PBMCs; the material itself was cDNA or gDNA.

The V and J ends lost 10 bases and 5 bases, in that order; junction bases with no gene match: 7. The CDR3 is 12 amino acids. Germline-derived CDR1 and CDR2 are MDHEN and SYDVKM. Authors' methods: Reference gene primer amplification gave nucleated cell count estimates. Here immunoSEQ multiplex PCR was the method, and the copy in TCRdb shows in-frame clones only, minus some. V, J and clone size were drawn from that table, and D and trimming were deduced from the DNA. The sample shows 250,000 to 350,000 clones, around 89% of them seen only once. The V and J genes are TRBV28 and TRBJ2-5; 7 bases line up with TRBD1. The receptor was isolated from a woman between 50 and 59 years old with active or convalescent COVID-19. The sequenced sample was peripheral blood. The CDR3 reads CATNRGGETQYF. The CDR3 DNA reads as TGTGCCACCAACAGGGGCGGGGAGACCCAGTACTTC.